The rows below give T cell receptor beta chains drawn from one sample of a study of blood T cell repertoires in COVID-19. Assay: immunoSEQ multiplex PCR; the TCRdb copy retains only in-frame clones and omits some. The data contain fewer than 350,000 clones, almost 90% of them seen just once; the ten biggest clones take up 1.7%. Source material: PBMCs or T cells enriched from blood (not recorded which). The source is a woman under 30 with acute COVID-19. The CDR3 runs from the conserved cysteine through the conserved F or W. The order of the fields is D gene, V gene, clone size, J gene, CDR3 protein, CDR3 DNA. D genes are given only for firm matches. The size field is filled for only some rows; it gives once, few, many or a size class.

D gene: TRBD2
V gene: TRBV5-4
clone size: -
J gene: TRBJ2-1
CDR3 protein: CASSWRLAGSYNEQFF
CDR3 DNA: TGTGCCAGCAGCTGGAGACTAGCGGGATCATACAATGAGCAGTTCTTC

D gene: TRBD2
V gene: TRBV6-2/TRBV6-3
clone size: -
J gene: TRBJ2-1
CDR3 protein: CASSRTSWNEQFF
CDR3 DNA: TGTGCCAGCAGTCGGACTAGCTGGAATGAGCAGTTCTTC

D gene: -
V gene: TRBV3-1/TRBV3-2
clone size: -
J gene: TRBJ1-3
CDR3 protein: CASSQDGRLRNTIYF
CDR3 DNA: TGTGCCAGCAGCCAAGATGGGAGACTCCGAAACACCATATATTTT

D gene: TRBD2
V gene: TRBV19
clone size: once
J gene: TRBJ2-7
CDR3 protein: CASSLLPSGPYEQYF
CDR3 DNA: TGTGCCAGTAGCCTACTACCTAGCGGCCCCTACGAGCAGTACTTC

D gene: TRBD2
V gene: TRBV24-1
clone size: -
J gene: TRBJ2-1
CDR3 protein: CATSDFSGQASGIGGQFF
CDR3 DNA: TGTGCCACCAGTGATTTTTCAGGCCAGGCTAGCGGGATAGGGGGGCAGTTCTTC

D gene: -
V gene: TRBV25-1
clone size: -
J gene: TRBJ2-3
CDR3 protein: CASSEGLGRGTDTQYF
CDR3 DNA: TGTGCCAGCAGTGAAGGGCTGGGGAGGGGGACAGATACGCAGTATTTT

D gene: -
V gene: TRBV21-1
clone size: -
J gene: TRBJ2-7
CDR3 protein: CATTRYEQYF
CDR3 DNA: TGTGCCACTACCCGCTACGAGCAGTACTTC

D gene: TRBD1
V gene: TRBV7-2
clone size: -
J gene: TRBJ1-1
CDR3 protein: CASSQRQGMNTEAFF
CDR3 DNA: TGTGCCAGCAGCCAGCGACAGGGTATGAACACTGAAGCTTTCTTT

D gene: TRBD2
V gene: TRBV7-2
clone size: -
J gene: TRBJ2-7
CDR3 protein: CASSLGLAGVGYEQYF
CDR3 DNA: TGTGCCAGCAGCTTAGGACTAGCGGGAGTTGGGTACGAGCAGTACTTC

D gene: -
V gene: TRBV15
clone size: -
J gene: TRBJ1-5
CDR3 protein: CATSREEGGSNQPQHF
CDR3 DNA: TGTGCCACCAGCAGAGAGGAGGGGGGGAGCAATCAGCCCCAGCATTTT

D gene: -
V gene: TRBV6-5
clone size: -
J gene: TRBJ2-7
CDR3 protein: CASSYDNSYEQYF
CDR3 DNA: TGTGCCAGCAGTTACGACAACTCCTACGAGCAGTACTTC

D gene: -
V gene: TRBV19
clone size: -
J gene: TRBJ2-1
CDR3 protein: CASSRGGAYSYNEQFF
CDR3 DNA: TGTGCCAGTAGTAGGGGGGGCGCTTACTCCTACAATGAGCAGTTCTTC

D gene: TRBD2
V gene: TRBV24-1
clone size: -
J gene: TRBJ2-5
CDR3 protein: CATSDAGGFQETQYF
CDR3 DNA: TGTGCCACCAGTGACGCGGGAGGGTTCCAAGAGACCCAGTACTTC

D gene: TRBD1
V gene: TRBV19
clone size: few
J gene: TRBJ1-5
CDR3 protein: CASRSRQGSNQPQHF
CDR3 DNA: TGTGCCAGTAGGAGCAGACAGGGTTCCAATCAGCCCCAGCATTTT

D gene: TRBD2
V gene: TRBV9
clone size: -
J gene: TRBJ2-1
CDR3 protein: CASSFTGTSGANEQFF
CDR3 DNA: TGTGCCAGCAGCTTTACCGGGACTAGCGGGGCCAATGAGCAGTTCTTC

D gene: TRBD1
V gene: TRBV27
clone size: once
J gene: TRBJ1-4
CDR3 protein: CASSNRGFPNEKLFF
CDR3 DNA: TGTGCCAGCTCGAACAGGGGTTTCCCTAATGAAAAACTGTTTTTT

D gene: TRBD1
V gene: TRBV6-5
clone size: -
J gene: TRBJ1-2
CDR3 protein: CASRLTGTGGRGYTF
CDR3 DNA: TGTGCCAGCAGGTTAACCGGGACAGGGGGCCGGGGCTACACCTTC

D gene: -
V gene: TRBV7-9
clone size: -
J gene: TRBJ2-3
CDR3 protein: CASSLGSGIAPTSTDTQYF
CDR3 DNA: TGTGCCAGCAGCTTAGGCTCTGGAATAGCGCCAACCAGCACAGATACGCAGTATTTT

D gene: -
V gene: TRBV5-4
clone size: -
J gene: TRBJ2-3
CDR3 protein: CASSSGADTQYF
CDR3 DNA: TGTGCCAGCAGCTCGGGGGCAGATACGCAGTATTTT

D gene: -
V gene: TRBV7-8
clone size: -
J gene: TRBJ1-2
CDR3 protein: CASSLPGGGEVDGYTF
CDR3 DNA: TGTGCCAGCAGCTTGCCGGGGGGAGGGGAGGTAGATGGCTACACCTTC

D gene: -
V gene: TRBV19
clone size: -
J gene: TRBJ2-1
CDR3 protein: CASSLLLGDEQFF
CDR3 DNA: TGTGCCAGCTCGCTACTGCTAGGGGATGAGCAGTTCTTC

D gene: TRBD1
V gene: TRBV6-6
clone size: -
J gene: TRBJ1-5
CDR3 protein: CASSRLGQGLSGSQHF
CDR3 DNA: TGTGCCAGCAGTCGACTGGGACAGGGGCTATCGGGGTCCCAGCATTTT

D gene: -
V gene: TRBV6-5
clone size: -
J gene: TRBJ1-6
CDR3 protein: CASSYIQYNSPLHF
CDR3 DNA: TGTGCCAGCAGCTACATACAGTATAATTCACCCCTCCACTTT

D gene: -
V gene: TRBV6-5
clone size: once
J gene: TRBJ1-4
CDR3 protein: CASSYHGGKLFF
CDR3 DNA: TGTGCCAGCAGTTACCATGGAGGAAAACTGTTTTTT

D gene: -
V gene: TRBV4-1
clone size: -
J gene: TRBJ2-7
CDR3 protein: CASSQVPVLRPEQYF
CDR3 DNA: TGCGCCAGCAGCCAAGTTCCCGTTTTGAGGCCCGAGCAGTACTTC

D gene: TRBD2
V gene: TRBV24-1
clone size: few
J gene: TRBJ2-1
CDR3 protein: CATSDPLAGAVEQFF
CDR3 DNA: TGTGCCACCAGTGATCCCCTAGCGGGAGCGGTTGAGCAGTTCTTC

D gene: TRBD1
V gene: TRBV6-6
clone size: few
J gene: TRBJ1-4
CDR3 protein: CASSPQNRGLPPEKLFF
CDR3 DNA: TGTGCCAGCAGTCCGCAAAACAGGGGTTTGCCCCCTGAAAAACTGTTTTTT

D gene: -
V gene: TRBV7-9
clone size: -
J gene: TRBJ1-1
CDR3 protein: CASSLGTRPEAFF
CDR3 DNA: TGTGCCAGCAGCTTGGGCACAAGACCTGAAGCTTTCTTT

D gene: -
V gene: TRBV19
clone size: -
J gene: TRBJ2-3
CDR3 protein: CASSIDPSGPTDTQYF
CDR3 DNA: TGTGCCAGTAGTATAGATCCTTCAGGGCCCACAGATACGCAGTATTTT

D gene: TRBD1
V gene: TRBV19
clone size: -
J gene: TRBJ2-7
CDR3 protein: CASSKRDGTGEQYF
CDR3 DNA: TGTGCCAGTAGTAAAAGGGACGGGACAGGGGAGCAGTACTTC

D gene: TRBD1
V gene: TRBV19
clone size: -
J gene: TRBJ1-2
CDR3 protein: CASIDRGRLYGYTF
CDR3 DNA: TGTGCCAGTATCGACAGGGGGCGCCTCTATGGCTACACCTTC

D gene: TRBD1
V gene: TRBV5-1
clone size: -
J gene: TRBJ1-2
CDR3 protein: CASSGDSTLGGYTF
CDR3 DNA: TGCGCCAGCAGTGGGGACAGCACATTGGGGGGCTACACCTTC

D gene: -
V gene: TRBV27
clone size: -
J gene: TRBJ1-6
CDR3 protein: CASSLGGRSPLHF
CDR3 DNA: TGTGCCAGCAGTTTAGGCGGCCGCAGCCCCCTCCACTTT

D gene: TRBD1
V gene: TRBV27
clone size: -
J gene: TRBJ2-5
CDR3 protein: CASSARDRGTKTQYF
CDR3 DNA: TGTGCCAGCAGTGCCCGGGACAGGGGCACGAAGACCCAGTACTTC

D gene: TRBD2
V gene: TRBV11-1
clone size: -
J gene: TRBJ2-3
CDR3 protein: CASSPLGRTSTDTQYF
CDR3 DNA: TGTGCCAGCAGCCCGCTCGGGAGGACTAGCACAGATACGCAGTATTTT

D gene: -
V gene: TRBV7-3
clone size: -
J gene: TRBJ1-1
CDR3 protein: CASSLVPGGTEAFF
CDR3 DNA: TGTGCCAGCAGCTTAGTGCCTGGCGGTACTGAAGCTTTCTTT

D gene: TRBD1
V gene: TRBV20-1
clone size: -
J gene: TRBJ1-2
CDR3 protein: CSTRTGAGYTF
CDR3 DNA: TGCAGTACGAGGACAGGGGCAGGCTACACCTTC

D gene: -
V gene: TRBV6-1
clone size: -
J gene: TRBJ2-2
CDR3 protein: CASSEKRDMLFTGELFF
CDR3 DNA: TGTGCCAGCAGTGAGAAACGGGACATGCTCTTTACGGGGGAGCTGTTTTTT

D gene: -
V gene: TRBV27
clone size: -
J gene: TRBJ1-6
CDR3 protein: CASSLSITYRSSPLHF
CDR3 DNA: TGTGCCAGCAGTTTATCGATCACATACCGATCTTCACCCCTCCACTTT

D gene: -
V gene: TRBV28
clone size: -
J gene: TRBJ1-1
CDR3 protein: CASVYQGSRTEAFF
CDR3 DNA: TGTGCCAGCGTGTACCAGGGGTCGAGGACTGAAGCTTTCTTT

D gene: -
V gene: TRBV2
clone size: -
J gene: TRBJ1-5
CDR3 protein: CASSETEVVYPQHF
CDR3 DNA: TGTGCCAGCAGTGAGACGGAGGTTGTTTACCCCCAGCATTTT

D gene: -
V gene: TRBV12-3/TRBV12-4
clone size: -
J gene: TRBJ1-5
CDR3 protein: CASSRVRLPQHF
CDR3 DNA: TGTGCCAGCAGCCGGGTTAGGCTGCCCCAGCATTTT

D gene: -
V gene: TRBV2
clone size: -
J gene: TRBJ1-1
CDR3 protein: CASSDRGTEAFF
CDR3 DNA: TGTGCCAGCAGTGACAGGGGCACTGAAGCTTTCTTT

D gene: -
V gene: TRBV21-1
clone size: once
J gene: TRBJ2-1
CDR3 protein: CASSNFGQGGYEQFF
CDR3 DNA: TGTGCCAGCAGCAATTTTGGCCAGGGGGGCTATGAGCAGTTCTTC

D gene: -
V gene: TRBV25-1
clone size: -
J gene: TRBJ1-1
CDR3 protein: CASKSFGAEAFF
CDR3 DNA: TGTGCCAGCAAAAGCTTCGGGGCTGAAGCTTTCTTT

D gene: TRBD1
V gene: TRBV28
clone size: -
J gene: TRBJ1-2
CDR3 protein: CASSSTSGTGSLYGYTF
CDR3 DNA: TGTGCCAGCAGTTCAACCTCCGGGACAGGGAGTCTCTATGGCTACACCTTC

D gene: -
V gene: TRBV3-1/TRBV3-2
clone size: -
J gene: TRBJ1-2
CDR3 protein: CASSHGTRGGYTF
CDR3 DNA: TGTGCCAGCAGCCATGGAACCAGGGGAGGCTACACCTTC

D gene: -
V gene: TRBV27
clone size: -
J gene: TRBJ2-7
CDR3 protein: CASSVSRVNEQYF
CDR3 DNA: TGTGCCAGCAGTGTCTCCAGGGTTAACGAGCAGTACTTC

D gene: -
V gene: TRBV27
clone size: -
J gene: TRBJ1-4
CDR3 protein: CASSLLRGEKLFF
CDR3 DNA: TGTGCCAGCAGTTTATTAAGGGGGGAAAAACTGTTTTTT

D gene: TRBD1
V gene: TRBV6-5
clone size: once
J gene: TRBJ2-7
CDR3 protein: CASRGQGNYEQYF
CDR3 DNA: TGTGCCAGCCGAGGACAGGGGAACTACGAGCAGTACTTC

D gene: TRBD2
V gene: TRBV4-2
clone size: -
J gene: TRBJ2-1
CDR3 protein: CASSQSSSGRGSYNEQFF
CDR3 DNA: TGTGCCAGCAGCCAATCTTCTAGCGGGAGAGGCTCCTACAATGAGCAGTTCTTC

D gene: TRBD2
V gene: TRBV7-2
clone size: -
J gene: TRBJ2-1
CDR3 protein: CASSLVAGLAGAYNEQFF
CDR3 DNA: TGTGCCAGCAGCCTAGTGGCGGGACTAGCGGGAGCCTACAATGAGCAGTTCTTC

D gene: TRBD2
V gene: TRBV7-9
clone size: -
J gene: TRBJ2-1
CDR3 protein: CASSPPQREYNEQFF
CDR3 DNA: TGTGCCAGCAGCCCACCCCAGCGGGAGTACAATGAGCAGTTCTTC

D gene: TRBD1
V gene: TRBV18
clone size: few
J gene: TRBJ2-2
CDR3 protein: CASSPARTGFGGGELFF
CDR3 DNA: TGTGCCAGCTCACCGGCGCGGACAGGGTTTGGTGGCGGGGAGCTGTTTTTT

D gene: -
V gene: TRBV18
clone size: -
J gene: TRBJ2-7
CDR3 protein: CASSPTGLSGYEQYF
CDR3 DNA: TGTGCCAGCTCACCGACAGGCCTTTCGGGCTACGAGCAGTACTTC

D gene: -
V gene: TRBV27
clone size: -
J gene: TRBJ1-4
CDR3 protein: CASSYTAQGEKLFF
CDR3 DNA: TGTGCCAGCAGCTACACTGCCCAGGGCGAAAAACTGTTTTTT

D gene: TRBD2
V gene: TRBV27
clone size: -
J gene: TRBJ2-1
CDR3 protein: CASSSLGAGVSDEQFF
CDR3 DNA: TGTGCCAGCAGTTCCCTTGGAGCGGGAGTTTCGGATGAGCAGTTCTTC

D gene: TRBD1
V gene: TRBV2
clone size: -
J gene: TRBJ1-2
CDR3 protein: CASSPFLTGGRNGYTF
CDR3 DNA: TGTGCCAGCAGCCCTTTCCTGACAGGGGGTAGGAATGGCTACACCTTC

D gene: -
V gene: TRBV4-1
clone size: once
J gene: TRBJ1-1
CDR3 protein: CASSQGRAKMNTEAFF
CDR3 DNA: TGCGCCAGCAGCCAAGGTAGAGCCAAAATGAACACTGAAGCTTTCTTT